This record looks at one TCR beta chain sequence and its context. These data are taken from a study of blood T cell repertoires in COVID-19. Across the whole study: In each case, the material was cDNA or gDNA derived from T cells, B-cell-depleted T cells, or PBMCs.

Assay: immunoSEQ multiplex PCR; the TCRdb copy retains only in-frame clones and omits some. The sample lists a few hundred thousand clones; about 91% were seen once. The source material was peripheral blood. This clonotype was sampled from a woman aged 25 to 39 who had recovered from COVID-19.

CDR3 sequence: CASSLIGRSSGNTIYF. DNA for the CDR3: TGTGCCAGCAGCTTGATAGGGAGGAGCTCTGGAAACACCATATATTTT. This chain uses TRBV5-6 with TRBJ1-3; D gene uncertain. This CDR3 is built from 16 residues. CDR1 is SGHDT and CDR2 is YYEEEE in the germline V gene. Trimming shortened V by 1 base and J by 0 bases, and 11 bases separated the two germline ends. The whole variable domain, remainder taken from reference TRBV5-6 and TRBJ1-3, is DAGVTQSPTHLIKTRGQQVTLRCSPKSGHDTVSWYQQALGQGPQFIFQYYEEEERQRGNFPDRFSGHQFPNYSSELNVNALLLGDSALYLCASSLIGRSSGNTIYFGEGSWLTVV.